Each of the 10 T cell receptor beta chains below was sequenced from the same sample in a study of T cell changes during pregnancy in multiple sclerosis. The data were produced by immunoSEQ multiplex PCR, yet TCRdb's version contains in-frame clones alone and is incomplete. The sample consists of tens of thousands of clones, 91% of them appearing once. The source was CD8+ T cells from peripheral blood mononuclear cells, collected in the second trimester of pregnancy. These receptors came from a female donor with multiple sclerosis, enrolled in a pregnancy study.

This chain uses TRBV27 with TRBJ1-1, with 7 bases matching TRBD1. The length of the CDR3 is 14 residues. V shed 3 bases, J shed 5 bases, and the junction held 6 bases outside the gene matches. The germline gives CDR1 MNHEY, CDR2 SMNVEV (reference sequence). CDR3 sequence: CASSLGTVGTEAFF. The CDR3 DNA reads TGTGCCAGCAGTTTGGGGACAGTCGGGACTGAAGCTTTCTTT.

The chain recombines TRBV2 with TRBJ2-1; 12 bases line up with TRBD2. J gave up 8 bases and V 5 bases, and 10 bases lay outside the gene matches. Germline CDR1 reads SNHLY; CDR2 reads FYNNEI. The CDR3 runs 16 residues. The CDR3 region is CASSTRLAGDWDEQFF. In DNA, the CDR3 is TGTGCCAGCAGTACTAGACTAGCGGGGGATTGGGATGAGCAGTTCTTC.

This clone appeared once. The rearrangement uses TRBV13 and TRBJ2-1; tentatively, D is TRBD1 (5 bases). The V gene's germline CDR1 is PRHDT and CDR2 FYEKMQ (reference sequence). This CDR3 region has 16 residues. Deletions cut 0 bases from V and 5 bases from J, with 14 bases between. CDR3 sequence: CASSLGGYGADNEQFF. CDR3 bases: TGTGCCAGCAGCTTAGGCGGTTATGGGGCGGACAATGAGCAGTTCTTC.

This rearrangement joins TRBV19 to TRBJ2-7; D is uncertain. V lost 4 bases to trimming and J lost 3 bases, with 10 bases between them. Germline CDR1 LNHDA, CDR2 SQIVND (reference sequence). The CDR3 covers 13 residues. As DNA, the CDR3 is TGTGCCAGTAGTACCACCCCCGGCTACGAGCAGTACTTC. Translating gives CASSTTPGYEQYF.

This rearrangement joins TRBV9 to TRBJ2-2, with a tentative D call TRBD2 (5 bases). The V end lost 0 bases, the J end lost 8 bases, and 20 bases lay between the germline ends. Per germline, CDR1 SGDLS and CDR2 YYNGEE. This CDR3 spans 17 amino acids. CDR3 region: CASSVEGIPPSWGELFF. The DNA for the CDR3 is TGTGCCAGCAGCGTAGAAGGGATCCCCCCTAGCTGGGGGGAGCTGTTTTTT.

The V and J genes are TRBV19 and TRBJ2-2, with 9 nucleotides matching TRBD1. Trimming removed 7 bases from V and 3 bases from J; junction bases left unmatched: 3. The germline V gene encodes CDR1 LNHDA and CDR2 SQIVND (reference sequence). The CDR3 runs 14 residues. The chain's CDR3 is CASTGTGYTGELFF. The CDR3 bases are TGTGCCAGTACCGGGACAGGGTACACCGGGGAGCTGTTTTTT. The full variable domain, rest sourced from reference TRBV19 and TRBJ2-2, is DGGITQSPKYLFRKEGQNVTLSCEQNLNHDAMYWYRQDPGQGLRLIYYSQIVNDFQKGDIAEGYSVSREKKESFPLTVTSAQKNPTAFYLCASTGTGYTGELFFGEGSRLTVL.

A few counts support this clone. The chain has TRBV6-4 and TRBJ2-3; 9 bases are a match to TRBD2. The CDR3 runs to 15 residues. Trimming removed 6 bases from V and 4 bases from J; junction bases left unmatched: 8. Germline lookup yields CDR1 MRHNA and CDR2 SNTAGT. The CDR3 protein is CASRSGGSPADTQYF. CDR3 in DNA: TGTGCCAGCAGGAGCGGGGGGTCCCCCGCAGATACGCAGTATTTT.

This CDR3 is CASSQVYGDYGYTF. The CDR3 DNA reads TGCGCCAGCAGCCAAGTCTACGGAGACTATGGCTACACCTTC. The V call is TRBV4-3, the J call TRBJ1-2; D gene uncertain. Trimming took 1 base from V and 3 from J, leaving 9 bases between them. The CDR3 is 14 amino acids. Germline values: CDR1 LGHNA, CDR2 YSLEER.

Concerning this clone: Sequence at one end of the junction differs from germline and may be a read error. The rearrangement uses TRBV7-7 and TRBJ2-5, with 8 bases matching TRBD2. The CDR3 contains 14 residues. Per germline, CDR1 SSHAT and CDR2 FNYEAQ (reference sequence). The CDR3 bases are TGTGCTAGCAGCTTAGCGGGGCACCCTGAGGCCCAGTACTTC. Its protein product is CASSLAGHPEAQYF. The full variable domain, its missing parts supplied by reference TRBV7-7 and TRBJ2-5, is GAGVSQSPRYKVTKRGQDVTLRCDPISSHATLYWYQQALGQGPEFLTYFNYEAQPDKSGLPSDRFSAERPEGSISTLTIQRTEQRDSAMYRCASSLAGHPEAQYFGPGTRLLVL.

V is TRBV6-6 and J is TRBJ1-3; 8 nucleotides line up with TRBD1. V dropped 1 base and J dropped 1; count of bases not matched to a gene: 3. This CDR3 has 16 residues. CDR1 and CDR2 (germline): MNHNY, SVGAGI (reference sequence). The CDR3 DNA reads TGTGCCAGCAGTTACTATCAGGGGGCGTCTGGAAACACCATATATTTT. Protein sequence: CASSYYQGASGNTIYF.